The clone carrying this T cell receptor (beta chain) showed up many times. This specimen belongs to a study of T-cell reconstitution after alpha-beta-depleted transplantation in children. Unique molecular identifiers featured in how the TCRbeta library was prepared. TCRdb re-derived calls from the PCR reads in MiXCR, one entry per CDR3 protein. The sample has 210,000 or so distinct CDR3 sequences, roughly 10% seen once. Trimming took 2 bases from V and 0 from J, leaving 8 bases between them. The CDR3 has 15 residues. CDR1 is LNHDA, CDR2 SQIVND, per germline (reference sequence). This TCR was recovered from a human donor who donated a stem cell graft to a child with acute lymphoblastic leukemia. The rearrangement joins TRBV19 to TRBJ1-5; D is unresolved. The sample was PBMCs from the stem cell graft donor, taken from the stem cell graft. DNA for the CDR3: TGTGCCAGTAGTATAAACTGGGATAGCAATCAGCCCCAGCATTTT. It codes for CASSINWDSNQPQHF.